This passage covers 5 T cell receptor beta chains from one sample sequenced in a study of blood T cells in healthy people across ages. The authors ran a second PCR of about 6 to 11 cycles using a sample-barcoded 5' primer and a J-beta primer mix. MiXCR, run by TCRdb on the 5' RACE reads, gives a single entry per CDR3 protein. There are 800,000 to 950,000 distinct CDR3 sequences in the sample; around 34% occur only once, and 10% to 15% lies in the top ten. The sequencing input was blood. The receptor source for this set is a man younger than 35 in good health.

This clonotype has ten or more counts. This sequence joins TRBV12-3 or TRBV12-4 and TRBJ2-1; D remains unclear. The CDR3 totals 13 residues. Trimming took 6 bases from V and 9 from J, leaving 15 bases between them. CDR3 protein: CASSPPWPGEQFF. The CDR3, as DNA: TGTGCCAGCAGCCCCCCTTGGCCCGGTGAGCAGTTCTTC.

This chain links TRBV5-5 with TRBJ1-6; 8 nucleotides line up with TRBD1. The CDR3 contains 15 residues. Germline-derived CDR1 and CDR2 are SGHKS and YYEKEE (reference sequence). The V segment lost 4 bases and the J segment 7 bases; nucleotides outside the gene matches: 7. The CDR3 nucleotides read TGTGCCAGCAGCCCTGGACAGGGTGTAAATTCACCCCTCCACTTT. Protein product: CASSPGQGVNSPLHF.

This clonotype was recorded a few times. This rearrangement joins TRBV4-3 to TRBJ2-1; a possible D gene is TRBD2 (6 bases). The J call may be incorrect, as the DNA end agrees better with TRBJ2-7. Germline CDR1 reads LGHNA; CDR2 reads YSLEER. This CDR3 comprises 15 residues. The CDR3 reads CASSVGTPSYNEQYF. CDR3 nucleotides: TGCGCCAGCAGCGTTGGGACTCCCTCCTACAATGAGCAGTACTTC.

This clonotype was seen a handful of times. The chain uses TRBV2 and TRBJ1-4; possibly TRBD1 for D (6 bases). Germline assignment: CDR1 SNHLY and CDR2 FYNNEI. The CDR3 has 15 amino acids. Trimming took off 5 bases at V and 8 bases at J, with 18 bases between the two ends. CDR3 DNA: TGTGCCAGCAGTCCGATCGACAGGTTCAAGGAAAAACTGTTTTTT. Protein product: CASSPIDRFKEKLFF.

This clonotype has a handful of counts. In DNA, the CDR3 is TGTGCCAGCAAAATGTACCAAGAGACCCAGTACTTC. This encodes CASKMYQETQYF. The chain carries TRBV2 and TRBJ2-5; the D is unclear. The V and J ends lost 7 bases and 0 bases respectively, with 6 bases between them. This CDR3 comprises 12 residues. Germline-derived CDR1 and CDR2 are SNHLY and FYNNEI.